The present T cell receptor beta chain was sequenced within a study of T cells after yellow fever vaccination. Looking at the study overall: Some fractions had low cell numbers, and these were prepared with SMART-Seq v4 Ultra Low Input. Study-wide results and limits: Reappearing after the booster were most of the clones from primary vaccination (roughly 96% CD4, roughly 86% CD8).

Per germline, CDR1 LGHDT and CDR2 YNNKEL (reference sequence). The length of the CDR3 is 13 residues. V lost 4 bases to trimming and J lost 8 bases, with 9 bases between them. TCRdb re-analysed the 5' RACE reads in MiXCR, keeping a single row per CDR3 protein. Among around 150,000 distinct CDR3 sequences listed, about 7% were seen once. With regard to this clonotype: The target antigen is unknown. This clone may be a read error of a much larger clone one base away.

The origin of this receptor is a man younger than 35 who received the YFV17D yellow fever vaccine. Sequenced here: CD4+ T cells sorted from PBMCs, sampled 5 to 6 days after the first yellow fever vaccination. The chain combines TRBV3-1 with TRBJ1-6, with unresolved D. CDR3 nucleotides: TGTGCCAGCAGCCTTACTGATGATTCACCCCTCCACTTT. Protein sequence: CASSLTDDSPLHF.